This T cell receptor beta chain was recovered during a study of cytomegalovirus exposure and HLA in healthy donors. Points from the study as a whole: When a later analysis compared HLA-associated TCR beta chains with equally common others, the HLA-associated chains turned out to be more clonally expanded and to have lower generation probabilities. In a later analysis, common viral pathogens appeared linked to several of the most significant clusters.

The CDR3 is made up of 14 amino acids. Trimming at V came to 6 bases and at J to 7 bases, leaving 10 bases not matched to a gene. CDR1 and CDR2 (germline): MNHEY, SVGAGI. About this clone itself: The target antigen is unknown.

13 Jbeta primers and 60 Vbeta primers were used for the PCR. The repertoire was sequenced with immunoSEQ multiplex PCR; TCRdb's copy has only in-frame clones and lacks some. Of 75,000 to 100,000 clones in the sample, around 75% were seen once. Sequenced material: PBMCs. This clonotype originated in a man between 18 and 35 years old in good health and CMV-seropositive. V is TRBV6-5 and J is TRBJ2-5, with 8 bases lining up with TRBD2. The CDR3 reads CASRPGGAKGTQYF. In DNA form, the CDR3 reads TGTGCCAGCAGACCCGGGGGGGCTAAGGGGACCCAGTACTTC.